The clone carrying this TCR beta chain was picked up many times. Its antigen is unidentified. V was trimmed by 3 bases and J by 6 bases, leaving 10 bases between them. There are 12 residues in the CDR3. Germline CDR1 and CDR2: DFQATT and SNEGSKA (reference sequence). The data were taken from a study of T cell repertoires in cytomegalovirus infection. Study at large: The public TCR beta signatures pointed to both CMV infection and matching HLA type. Study conclusions and caveats: CMV-specific TCR beta clonotypes restricted by HLA-C dominated the ex vivo response. Accumulated public TCR beta family frequency recognized individuals carrying CMV together with the relevant HLA.

TCRdb re-called the reads with MiXCR, one entry per CDR3 protein. Of approximately 490,000 distinct CDR3 sequences in the sample, about 11% were seen once. The chain links TRBV20-1 to TRBJ2-3; D unresolved. Sequenced sample: PBMCs. The origin of this receptor is a human donor in good health (CMV status not recorded). Some clones in this sample may be carry-over from other donors' samples. DNA of the CDR3: TGCAGTGCTAGGAGCCCTGTTGATACGCAGTATTTT. Its translation is CSARSPVDTQYF.